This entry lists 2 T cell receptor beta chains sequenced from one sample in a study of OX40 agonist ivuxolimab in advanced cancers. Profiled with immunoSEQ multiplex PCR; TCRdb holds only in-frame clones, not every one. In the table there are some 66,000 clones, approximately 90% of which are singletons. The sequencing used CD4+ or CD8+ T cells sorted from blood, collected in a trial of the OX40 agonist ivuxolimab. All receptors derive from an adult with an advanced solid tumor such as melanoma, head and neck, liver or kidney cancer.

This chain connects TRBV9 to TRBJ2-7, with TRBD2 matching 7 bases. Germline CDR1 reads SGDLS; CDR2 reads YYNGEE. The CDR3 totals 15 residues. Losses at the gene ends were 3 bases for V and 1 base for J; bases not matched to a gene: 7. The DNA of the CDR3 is TGTGCCAGCAGCGAAGTAGCGGGTTCTTCCTACGAGCAGTACTTC. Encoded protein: CASSEVAGSSYEQYF.

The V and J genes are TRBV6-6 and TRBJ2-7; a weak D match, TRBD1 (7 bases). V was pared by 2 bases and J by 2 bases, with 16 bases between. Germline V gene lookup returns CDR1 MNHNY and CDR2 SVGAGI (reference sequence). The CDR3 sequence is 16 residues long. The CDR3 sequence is CASSYAGKGQTYEQYF. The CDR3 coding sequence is TGTGCCAGCAGTTACGCGGGGAAGGGACAGACCTACGAGCAGTACTTC.